These 13 T cell receptor beta chains originate from one sample sequenced in a study of shared clonotypes between healthy human individuals. Libraries were prepared by immunoSEQ multiplex PCR; TCRdb keeps only in-frame clonotypes and omits some of them. The sample gives about 2 million clones, 95% of which show up once; approximately 0.13% is in the top ten. The sequencing input was naive CD4+ T cells sorted from blood. Subset noted: CD45RA+ positively selected. These receptor sequences come from a man aged 18 to 30 in good health.

The chain has TRBV6-1 and TRBJ2-1; TRBD1 matches at 7 bases. The CDR3 has 13 amino acids. Germline CDR1 and CDR2: MNHNS and SASEGT. The trim removed 6 bases at V and 9 bases at J, leaving 8 bases unmatched. The CDR3 spells CASSLTGMGEQFF. CDR3 DNA sequence: TGTGCCAGCAGCCTGACAGGGATGGGTGAGCAGTTCTTC.

This chain links TRBV2 with TRBJ2-3; unclear D gene. This CDR3 comprises 14 residues. Germline V CDR1 and CDR2: SNHLY, FYNNEI. Trimming stripped 6 bases from V and 6 bases from J, with 16 bases between. The CDR3 sequence is CASRSLAAWDTQYF. The CDR3 coding sequence is TGTGCCAGCAGGTCCCTGGCGGCATGGGATACGCAGTATTTT. Full variable domain (rest looked up from reference TRBV2 and TRBJ2-3): EPEVTQTPSHQVTQMGQEVILRCVPISNHLYFYWYRQILGQKVEFLVSFYNNEISEKSEIFDDQFSVERPDGSNFTLKIRSTKLEDSAMYFCASRSLAAWDTQYFGPGTRLTVL.

The chain uses TRBV12-5 and TRBJ2-7, with TRBD2 matching 9 bases. The length of the CDR3 is 16 residues. Per germline, CDR1 LGHNT and CDR2 FRNRAP. Trimming removed 3 bases from V and 3 bases from J; junction bases left unmatched: 9. The CDR3 spells CASGFEGSSGGYEQYF. The CDR3 nucleotides read TGTGCTAGTGGTTTTGAGGGGAGTAGCGGGGGCTACGAGCAGTACTTC. Full variable domain (remainder filled in from reference TRBV12-5 and TRBJ2-7): DARVTQTPRHKVTEMGQEVTMRCQPILGHNTVFWYRQTMMQGLELLAYFRNRAPLDDSGMPKDRFSAEMPDATLATLKIQPSEPRDSAVYFCASGFEGSSGGYEQYFGPGTRLTVT.

The chain carries TRBV7-8 and TRBJ2-2; D gene ambiguous. The V end lost 4 bases, the J end lost 0 bases, and 12 bases lay between the germline ends. CDR3 length: 16 amino acids. Germline V gives CDR1 SGHVS, CDR2 FQNEAQ. The CDR3 region is CASSSPAVANTGELFF. The DNA for the CDR3 is TGTGCCAGCAGCTCTCCGGCGGTTGCGAACACCGGGGAGCTGTTTTTT.

The chain carries TRBV30 and TRBJ2-7; no clear D. CDR1 GTSNPN and CDR2 SVGIG come from the germline V gene (reference sequence). The CDR3 contains 11 residues. The V end lost 5 bases, the J end lost 0 bases, and 5 bases lay between the germline ends. CDR3 sequence reads: CAWGYSYEQYF. In DNA form, the CDR3 reads TGTGCCTGGGGGTACTCCTACGAGCAGTACTTC.

This clone was picked up one time. DNA for the CDR3: TGTGCCAGTAGTATAGATCCAGGGGAAAAACTGTTTTTT. Translated: CASSIDPGEKLFF. The chain joins TRBV19 to TRBJ1-4; possible D gene TRBD1, 5 bases. Trimming took off 0 bases at V and 8 bases at J, with 7 bases between the two ends. This CDR3 comprises 13 residues. Germline V gives CDR1 LNHDA, CDR2 SQIVND (reference sequence).

This chain joins TRBV6-1 and TRBJ1-2, with D tentatively TRBD1 (5 bases). V lost 4 bases and J lost 4, with 7 bases in between. Germline V gene lookup returns CDR1 MNHNS and CDR2 SASEGT. This CDR3 region has 12 residues. CDR3 region: CASSVTVYGYTF. CDR3 coding DNA: TGTGCCAGCAGTGTGACAGTCTATGGCTACACCTTC.

The sample holds one count of this clone. J is TRBJ2-5 and V is TRBV5-1, with 14 bases that match TRBD2. V gave up 3 bases and J gave up 3 bases; unmatched junction bases: 10. The length of the CDR3 is 18 residues. Germline V gene lookup returns CDR1 SGHRS and CDR2 YFSETQ. The CDR3 nucleotides read TGCGCCAGCAGCTCGGGACTAGCGGGAGTAAGGGGAAAAGAGACCCAGTACTTC. It yields the protein CASSSGLAGVRGKETQYF.

In DNA, the CDR3 is TGTGCCAGCAGCACTAGCGGGGGGGCCGAAGAGACCCAGTACTTC. Translation gives CASSTSGGAEETQYF. The chain has TRBV9 and TRBJ2-5; TRBD2 agrees at 13 bases. Trimming took 4 bases from V and 3 from J; bases not matched to a gene: 3. CDR1 is SGDLS and CDR2 is YYNGEE in the germline V gene. The CDR3 length is 15 residues.

The chain links TRBV7-8 to TRBJ2-4; no clear D. The germline V gene has CDR1 SGHVS and CDR2 FQNEAQ. The CDR3 consists of 16 residues. The V end lost 0 bases, the J end lost 5 bases, and 14 bases lay between the germline ends. CDR3 coding DNA: TGTGCCAGCAGCTTAGCGGCACTGAGAGGCGAAAACATTCAGTACTTC. It translates to CASSLAALRGENIQYF.

The CDR3 DNA is TGTGCCAGCAGCGAGATGGGTACCCAGTACTTC. Encoded protein: CASSEMGTQYF. The J gene is TRBJ2-5, the V gene TRBV7-8, with D hard to call. CDR1 and CDR2 from the germline V gene are SGHVS and FQNEAQ. Trimming left V 5 bases short and J 8 bases short, with 9 bases between. The CDR3 consists of 11 residues.

This clone was detected once. The chain employs TRBV6-6 and TRBJ1-2, with 7 bases fitting TRBD1. The germline gives CDR1 MNHNY, CDR2 SVGAGI (reference sequence). With 7 bases clipped from V and 0 bases from J, the junction kept 5 bases outside the gene matches. The CDR3 spans 14 residues. As DNA, the CDR3 is TGTGCCAGCAACAGACAGGGCGCTAACTATGGCTACACCTTC. This codes for CASNRQGANYGYTF.

Here the CDR3 DNA reads TGTGCCAGCAGTGAAGCGCTTCGGCAGTTGCCCACTGAAGCTTTCTTT. It yields the protein CASSEALRQLPTEAFF. The chain couples TRBV2 to TRBJ1-1; D ambiguous. Trimming pared 0 bases from V and 4 bases from J, leaving 15 bases between. Germline V gives CDR1 SNHLY, CDR2 FYNNEI. The CDR3 length is 16 residues.